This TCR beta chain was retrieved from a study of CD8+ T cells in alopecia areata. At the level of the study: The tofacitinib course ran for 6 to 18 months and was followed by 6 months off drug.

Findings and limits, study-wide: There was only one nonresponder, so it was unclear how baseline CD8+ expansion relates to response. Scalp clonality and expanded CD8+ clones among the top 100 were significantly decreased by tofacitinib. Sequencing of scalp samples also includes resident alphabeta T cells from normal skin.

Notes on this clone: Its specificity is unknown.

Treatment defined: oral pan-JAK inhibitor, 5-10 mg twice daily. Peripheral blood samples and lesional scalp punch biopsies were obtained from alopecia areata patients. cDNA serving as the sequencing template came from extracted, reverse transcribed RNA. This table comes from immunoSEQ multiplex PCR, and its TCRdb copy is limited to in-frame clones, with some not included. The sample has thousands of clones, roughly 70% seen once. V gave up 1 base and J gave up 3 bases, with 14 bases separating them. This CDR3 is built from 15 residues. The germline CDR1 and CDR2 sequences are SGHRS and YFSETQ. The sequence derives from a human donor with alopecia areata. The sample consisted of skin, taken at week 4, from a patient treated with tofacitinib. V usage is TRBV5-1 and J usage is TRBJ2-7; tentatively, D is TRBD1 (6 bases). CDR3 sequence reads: CASSLKQGRSYEQYF. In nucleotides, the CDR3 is TGCGCCAGCAGCTTGAAACAGGGTAGAAGCTACGAGCAGTACTTC.